This T cell receptor (beta chain) was found in a study of cytomegalovirus exposure and HLA in healthy donors. Details on this clone: As yet, its antigen is unknown.

The CDR3 has 17 amino acids. V lost 2 bases to trimming and J lost 0 bases; unmatched junction nucleotides: 6. Germline CDR1 is SGHAT and CDR2 is FQNNGV. Measured with immunoSEQ multiplex PCR; TCRdb has only the in-frame clones, and not every one. The sample consists of about 98,000 clones, about 90% of them appearing once. Study observations and caveats: There were about 160 TCR beta chains listed as cytomegalovirus-associated.

The donors were in the roughly 110-subject validation cohort, distinct from the approximately 670-subject first cohort. The sample taken for sequencing was PBMCs. This clonotype originated in a man between 18 and 29 years old in good health and CMV-seropositive. J is TRBJ2-1 and V is TRBV11-2, with 8 bases lining up with TRBD2. The CDR3 loop reads CASSLWTSSSSYNEQFF. For the CDR3, the DNA is TGTGCCAGCAGCTTATGGACTAGCTCCAGCTCCTACAATGAGCAGTTCTTC. Looking up the rest from reference TRBV11-2 and TRBJ2-1 gives the full variable domain: EAGVAQSPRYKIIEKRQSVAFWCNPISGHATLYWYQQILGQGPKLLIQFQNNGVVDDSQLPKDRFSAERLKGVDSTLKIQPAKLEDSAVYLCASSLWTSSSSYNEQFFGPGTRLTVL.